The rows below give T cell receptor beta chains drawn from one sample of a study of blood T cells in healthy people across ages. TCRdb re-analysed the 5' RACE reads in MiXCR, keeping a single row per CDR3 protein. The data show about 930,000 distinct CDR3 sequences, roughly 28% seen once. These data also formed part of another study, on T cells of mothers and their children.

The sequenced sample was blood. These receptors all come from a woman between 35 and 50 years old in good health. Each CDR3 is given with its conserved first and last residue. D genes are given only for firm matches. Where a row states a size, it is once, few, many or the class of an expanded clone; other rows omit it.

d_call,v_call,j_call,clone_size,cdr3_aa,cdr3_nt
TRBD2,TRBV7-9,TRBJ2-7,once,CASSPGGLAGAYNEQYF,TGTGCCAGCAGCCCCGGGGGACTAGCGGGGGCCTACAATGAGCAGTACTTC
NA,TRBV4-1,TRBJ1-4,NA,CASSQDYGTFLANEKLFF,TGCGCCAGCAGCCAAGACTATGGGACCTTTTTAGCTAATGAAAAACTGTTTTTT
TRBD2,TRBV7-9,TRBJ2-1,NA,CASSLPGLAGNEQFF,TGTGCCAGCAGCTTGCCGGGACTAGCGGGGAATGAGCAGTTCTTC
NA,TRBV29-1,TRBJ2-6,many,CSVEEGEGPSGANVLTF,TGCAGCGTTGAAGAAGGTGAAGGGCCCTCTGGGGCCAACGTCCTGACTTTC
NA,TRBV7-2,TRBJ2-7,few,CASSLMTAAYEQYF,TGTGCCAGCAGCCTAATGACAGCCGCCTACGAGCAGTACTTC
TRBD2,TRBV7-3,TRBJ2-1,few,CASSLSGGSVNEQFF,TGTGCCAGCAGCTTATCCGGGGGGAGTGTCAATGAGCAGTTCTTC
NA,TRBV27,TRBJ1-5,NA,CASSFSDRNQPQHF,TGTGCCAGCAGTTTTTCTGACAGGAATCAGCCCCAGCATTTT
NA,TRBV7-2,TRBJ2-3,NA,CASSLSGFTDTQYF,TGTGCCAGCAGCTTATCCGGATTCACAGATACGCAGTATTTT
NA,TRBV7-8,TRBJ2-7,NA,CASSLMGREYEQYF,TGTGCCAGCAGCTTAATGGGCAGGGAGTACGAGCAGTACTTC
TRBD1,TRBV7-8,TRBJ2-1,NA,CASSRGQTLAKNIQFF,TGTGCCAGCAGCCGGGGACAGACTCTAGCCAAAAACATTCAGTTCTTC
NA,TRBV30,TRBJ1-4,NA,CAWSGGTGDEKLFF,TGTGCCTGGAGTGGGGGGACTGGAGATGAAAAACTGTTTTTT
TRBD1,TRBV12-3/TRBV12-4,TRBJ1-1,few,CASSFTQGGETEAFF,TGTGCCAGCAGTTTCACCCAGGGGGGAGAGACTGAAGCTTTCTTT
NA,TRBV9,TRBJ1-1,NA,CASSVGWGMSRTEAFF,TGTGCCAGCAGCGTAGGTTGGGGGATGAGTAGGACTGAAGCTTTCTTT
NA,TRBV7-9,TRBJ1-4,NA,CASTFGSLNEKLFF,TGTGCCAGCACCTTCGGGAGCCTAAATGAAAAACTGTTTTTT
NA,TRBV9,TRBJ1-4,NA,CASSVTDRPGDEKLFF,TGTGCCAGCAGCGTAACCGACAGGCCCGGGGATGAAAAACTGTTTTTT
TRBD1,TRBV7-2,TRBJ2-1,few,CASSSGQGAEQFF,TGTGCCAGCAGCTCAGGCCAGGGGGCAGAGCAGTTCTTC
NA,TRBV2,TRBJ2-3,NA,CASSAITGTDTQYF,TGTGCCAGCAGTGCCATCACGGGGACAGATACGCAGTATTTT
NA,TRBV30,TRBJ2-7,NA,CAWSELDTYEQYF,TGTGCCTGGAGTGAACTGGACACCTACGAGCAGTACTTC
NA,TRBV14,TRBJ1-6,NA,CASSHRGSAYNSPLHF,TGTGCCAGCAGCCACCGGGGTAGCGCCTATAATTCACCCCTCCACTTT
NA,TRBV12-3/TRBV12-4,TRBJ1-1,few,CASSPPMGGAFF,TGTGCCAGCAGCCCCCCGATGGGGGGAGCTTTCTTT
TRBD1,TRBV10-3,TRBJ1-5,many,CAISEEKTGAWGNQPQHF,TGTGCCATCAGTGAAGAGAAGACAGGGGCCTGGGGAAATCAGCCCCAGCATTTT
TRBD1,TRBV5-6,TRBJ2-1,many,CASSPGQFNEQFF,TGTGCCAGCAGCCCGGGACAGTTCAATGAGCAGTTCTTC
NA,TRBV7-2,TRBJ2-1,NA,CASKPDPSYNEQFF,TGTGCCAGCAAGCCTGACCCCTCCTACAATGAGCAGTTCTTC
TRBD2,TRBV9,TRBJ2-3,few,CASSVVGTSGGAADTQYF,TGTGCCAGCAGCGTAGTAGGGACTAGCGGGGGGGCCGCAGATACGCAGTATTTT
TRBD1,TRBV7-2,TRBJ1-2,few,CASSFGTGNGYTF,TGTGCCAGCAGCTTCGGGACAGGGAACGGCTACACCTTC
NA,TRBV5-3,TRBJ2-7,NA,CASGPGRAGKPYEQYF,TGTGCCAGCGGCCCGGGACGGGCAGGGAAACCCTACGAGCAGTACTTC
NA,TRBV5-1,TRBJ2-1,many,CASSLDTNTRANYNEQFF,TGCGCCAGCAGCTTGGACACCAATACTAGAGCGAACTACAATGAGCAGTTCTTC
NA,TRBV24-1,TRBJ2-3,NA,CATSVTGARDTQYF,TGTGCCACCAGTGTAACGGGGGCTAGAGATACGCAGTATTTT